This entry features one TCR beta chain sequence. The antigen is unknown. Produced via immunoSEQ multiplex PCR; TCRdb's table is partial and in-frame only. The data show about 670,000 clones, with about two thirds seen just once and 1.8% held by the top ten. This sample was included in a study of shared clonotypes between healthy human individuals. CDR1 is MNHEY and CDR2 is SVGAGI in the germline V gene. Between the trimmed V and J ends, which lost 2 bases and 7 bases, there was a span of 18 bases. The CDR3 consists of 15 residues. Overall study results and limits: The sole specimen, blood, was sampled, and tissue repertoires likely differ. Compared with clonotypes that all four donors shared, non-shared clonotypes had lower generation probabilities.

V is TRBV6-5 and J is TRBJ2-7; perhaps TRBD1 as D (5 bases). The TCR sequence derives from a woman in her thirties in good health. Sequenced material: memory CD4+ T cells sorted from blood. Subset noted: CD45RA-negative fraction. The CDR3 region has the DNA TGTGCCAGCAGTTACCAGTCCAGGGTCTTGGGGGAGCAGTACTTC. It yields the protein CASSYQSRVLGEQYF.